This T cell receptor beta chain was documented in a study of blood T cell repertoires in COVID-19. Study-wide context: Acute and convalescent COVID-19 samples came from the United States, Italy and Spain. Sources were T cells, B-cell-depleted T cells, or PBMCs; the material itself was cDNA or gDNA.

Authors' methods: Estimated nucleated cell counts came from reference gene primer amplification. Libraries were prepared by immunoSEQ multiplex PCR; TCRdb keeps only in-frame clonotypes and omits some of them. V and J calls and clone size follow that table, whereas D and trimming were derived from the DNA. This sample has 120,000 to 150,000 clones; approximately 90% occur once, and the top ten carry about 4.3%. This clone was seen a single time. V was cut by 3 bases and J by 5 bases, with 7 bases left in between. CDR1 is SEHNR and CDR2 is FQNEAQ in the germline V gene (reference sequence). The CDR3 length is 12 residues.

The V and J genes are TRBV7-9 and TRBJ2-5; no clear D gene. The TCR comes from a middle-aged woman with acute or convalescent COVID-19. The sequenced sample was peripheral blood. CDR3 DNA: TGTGCCAGCAGCTTTGACGGGGAGACCCAGTACTTC. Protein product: CASSFDGETQYF.